Listed below are T cell receptor beta chains from one sample, sequenced in a study of blood T cell repertoires in COVID-19. Measured with immunoSEQ multiplex PCR; TCRdb has only the in-frame clones, and not every one. There are 40,000 or so clones in the sample; 81% occur only once, and 30% to 40% lies in the top ten. The source material was peripheral blood. The receptors stem from a man aged 35 to 55 with active or convalescent COVID-19. Both conserved end residues are part of each CDR3. The D gene is left open where the match is weak. A clone size is listed for some rows: how often the clone was seen (once, few, many), or a class if it is expanded.

J gene	clone size	D gene	V gene	CDR3 length	CDR3 DNA	CDR3 protein
TRBJ2-5	NA	TRBD2	TRBV28	16	TGTGCCAGCAGTTGGGGACTAGCGGGGGGGCAAGAGACCCAGTACTTC	CASSWGLAGGQETQYF
TRBJ1-2	few	NA	TRBV6-6	13	TGTGCCAGCAGCCTCGACACATTCTATGGCTACACCTTC	CASSLDTFYGYTF
TRBJ2-5	NA	NA	TRBV2	13	TGTGGCACGGGGCTTGGGCTAGCGGAGACCCAGTACTTC	CGTGLGLAETQYF
TRBJ2-1	NA	TRBD2	TRBV29-1	14	TGCAGCGTTACCCGACTAGCGGGTGGAAATGAGCAGTTCTTC	CSVTRLAGGNEQFF
TRBJ2-7	NA	TRBD1	TRBV6-5	15	TGTGCCAGCAGTTACTCTCGGACAGGGTTATCCGAGCAGTACTTC	CASSYSRTGLSEQYF
TRBJ2-5	once	TRBD2	TRBV7-2	15	TGTGCCAGCAGCCTCAGCGGGGGGGTACAAGAGACCCAGTACTTC	CASSLSGGVQETQYF
TRBJ1-5	few	NA	TRBV15	15	TGTGCCACCAGCAGAGATCGGGGGAAAGGTCAGCCCCAGCATTTT	CATSRDRGKGQPQHF
TRBJ2-5	once	NA	TRBV15	15	TGTGCCACCATCAGGAGCGGAGGAGCGGCAGAGACCCAGTACTTC	CATIRSGGAAETQYF
TRBJ1-3	NA	TRBD1	TRBV28	15	TGTGCCAGCAGCCCAACAGGGGGCTCTGGAAACACCATATATTTT	CASSPTGGSGNTIYF
TRBJ1-3	NA	NA	TRBV14	14	TGTGCCAGCAGCCTCCAGGGATATGGAAACACCATATATTTT	CASSLQGYGNTIYF
TRBJ1-5	NA	NA	TRBV19	13	TGTGCCACCCAAGCCGGGGGACATCAGCCCCAGCATTTT	CATQAGGHQPQHF
TRBJ2-7	NA	NA	TRBV25-1	18	TGTGCCAGCAGTGCCCCCCCGGGAAGGTCATATACCCCCTACGAGCAGTACTTC	CASSAPPGRSYTPYEQYF
TRBJ2-7	once	NA	TRBV7-2	12	TGTGCCAGCAGCTTAGTCCCGAGCGAGCAGTACTTC	CASSLVPSEQYF
TRBJ1-1	few	NA	TRBV6-5	12	TGTGCCAGCAGTCCAGGGGTAACTGAAGCTTTCTTT	CASSPGVTEAFF
TRBJ1-1	NA	NA	TRBV27	14	TGTGCCAGCAGTTTAGGGCAGACGAACACTGAAGCTTTCTTT	CASSLGQTNTEAFF
TRBJ1-1	NA	NA	TRBV11-1	14	TGTGCCAGCAGCCTTAGGACAGTGAACACTGAAGCTTTCTTT	CASSLRTVNTEAFF
TRBJ2-2	NA	NA	TRBV2	13	TGTGCCAGAGGTACAGGGAACACCGGGGAGCTGTTTTTT	CARGTGNTGELFF
TRBJ1-1	hyperexpanded	NA	TRBV4-1	15	TGCGCCAGCAGCCAGGGAGGGCCTGCGAACACTGAAGCTTTCTTT	CASSQGGPANTEAFF
TRBJ2-7	NA	TRBD2	TRBV19	13	TGTGCCAGTAGTACTGCCGCGGGAGACGAGCAGTACTTC	CASSTAAGDEQYF
TRBJ1-4	NA	TRBD1	TRBV7-9	15	TGTGCCAGCAGCCTGACGGGGACAGGGCTTGAAAAACTGTTTTTT	CASSLTGTGLEKLFF
TRBJ2-2	NA	NA	TRBV7-9	16	TGTGCCAGCAGCTTAGGGACGGGCGGAGGAACCGGGGAGCTGTTTTTT	CASSLGTGGGTGELFF
TRBJ2-7	NA	NA	TRBV14	15	TGTGCCAGCAGCCACGCGGGCCCTACCTCCTACGAGCAGTACTTC	CASSHAGPTSYEQYF
TRBJ2-5	NA	NA	TRBV14	14	TGTGCCAGCAGCCAGGACACTTACCAAGAGACCCAGTACTTC	CASSQDTYQETQYF
TRBJ2-7	NA	TRBD1	TRBV30	13	TGTGCCTGGAGTAGGGACAGCTCCTACGAGCAGTACTTC	CAWSRDSSYEQYF
TRBJ1-5	NA	NA	TRBV28	14	TGTGCCAGCAGTTTGGGGGGGGCGGGTCAGCCCCAGCATTTT	CASSLGGAGQPQHF
TRBJ1-2	NA	NA	TRBV14	14	TGTGCCAGCAGCCAAGTGAACAGGGTGAATGGCTACACCTTC	CASSQVNRVNGYTF
TRBJ1-2	few	TRBD1	TRBV11-2	13	TGTGCCAGCAGCGGGACAGGGGGCGACGGCTACACCTTC	CASSGTGGDGYTF
TRBJ2-1	NA	TRBD1	TRBV7-2	14	TGTGCCAGCAGCCCTGGACAGGGGGCGGGTGAGCAGTTCTTC	CASSPGQGAGEQFF
TRBJ2-3	once	TRBD2	TRBV15	16	TGTGCCACCAGCAGAGGGGCTAGCGGGAGCTCAGATACGCAGTATTTT	CATSRGASGSSDTQYF
TRBJ2-1	NA	NA	TRBV30	11	TGTGCTACGGGGGTCTACAATGAGCAGTTCTTC	CATGVYNEQFF
TRBJ2-7	few	NA	TRBV5-1	13	TGCGCCAGCAGCTTGGCACTATCTTACGAGCAGTACTTC	CASSLALSYEQYF
TRBJ2-1	NA	TRBD2	TRBV28	17	TGTGCCAGCAGTTCTGATCCGGGACTAGCGCTAAACAATGAGCAGTTCTTC	CASSSDPGLALNNEQFF
TRBJ2-3	NA	TRBD1	TRBV9	15	TGTGCCAGCAGCGGGCGAACAGGGGCGGATGATACGCAGTATTTT	CASSGRTGADDTQYF
TRBJ1-2	few	NA	TRBV28	13	TGTGCCAGCAGTTCCCAGGGTGGTGGTGGCTACACCTTC	CASSSQGGGGYTF
TRBJ1-4	NA	NA	TRBV7-9	15	TGTGCCAGCAGCCAGGCACAGGGCTATGATGAAAAACTGTTTTTT	CASSQAQGYDEKLFF
TRBJ2-1	NA	TRBD2	TRBV7-9	15	TGTGCCAGCAGCCCGGGACTAGCGGGAGCGGATGAGCAGTTCTTC	CASSPGLAGADEQFF
TRBJ1-3	NA	NA	TRBV12-3/TRBV12-4	12	TGTGCCAGCGACGGCGGGGGGGACACCATATATTTT	CASDGGGDTIYF
TRBJ2-5	NA	NA	TRBV7-6	20	TGTGCCAGCAGCTTAGCACTCCTCGACACTGAGACAGTAATCCAAGAGACCCAGTACTTC	CASSLALLDTETVIQETQYF
TRBJ1-1	NA	TRBD1	TRBV9	16	TGTGCCAGCAGCGCGCATCCAGGGGGCTCGAACACTGAAGCTTTCTTT	CASSAHPGGSNTEAFF
TRBJ2-5	NA	TRBD2	TRBV7-7	15	TGTGCTAGCAGCCTTAGCGGGGGGGCCTTGGAGACCCAGTACTTC	CASSLSGGALETQYF
TRBJ1-2	NA	NA	TRBV5-1	16	TGCGCCAGCAGCAAAATACTGGCATCCCTCGGGTATGGCTACACCTTC	CASSKILASLGYGYTF
TRBJ1-1	NA	TRBD1	TRBV30	15	TGTGCCTGGAGTTGGACAGGGGGGATGTATGGTGAAGCTTTCTTT	CAWSWTGGMYGEAFF
TRBJ2-2	NA	TRBD2	TRBV19	17	TGTGCCAGTAGCCGGACTAGCGGGAGGGCCGGCGGGGGGGAGCTGTTTTTT	CASSRTSGRAGGGELFF
TRBJ1-1	NA	NA	TRBV11-2	13	TGTGCCAGCAGCTCACTTTTAAACACTGAAGCTTTCTTT	CASSSLLNTEAFF
TRBJ2-7	NA	TRBD2	TRBV7-9	16	TGTGCCAGCAGCCCGATCACAGGAAAGCGGGAGAACGAGCAGTACTTC	CASSPITGKRENEQYF
TRBJ2-5	NA	TRBD2	TRBV28	18	TGTGCCAGCAGTTTCCCGACTAGCGGGGGCCCGGGAGGGGAGACCCAGTACTTC	CASSFPTSGGPGGETQYF
TRBJ2-6	NA	NA	TRBV2	19	TGTGCCAGCAGAGATAGGAGGGTTTTAGGCAATTCTGGGGCCAACGTCCTGACTTTC	CASRDRRVLGNSGANVLTF
TRBJ1-4	NA	NA	TRBV30	11	TGTGCCTTCTCCAGGGCTTCGAAACTGTTTTTT	CAFSRASKLFF
TRBJ2-7	NA	TRBD1	TRBV24-1	12	TGTGCCACCAGTCGGACAGGTTACGAGCAGTACTTC	CATSRTGYEQYF
TRBJ1-2	NA	NA	TRBV27	14	TGTGCCAGCAGAGTCACCGGAGACAGCTATGGCTACACCTTC	CASRVTGDSYGYTF
TRBJ1-4	few	NA	TRBV2	15	TGTGCCAGCAGTCCTGACAGGCTAACTAATGAAAAACTGTTTTTT	CASSPDRLTNEKLFF